Presented here are 9 T cell receptor beta chains from one specimen sequenced in a study of PD-1 blockade in mismatch repair-deficient tumors. Libraries were prepared by immunoSEQ multiplex PCR; TCRdb keeps only in-frame clonotypes and omits some of them. The sample holds about 120,000 clones, roughly 86% seen once. Sequencing used peripheral blood, obtained 44 weeks after starting pembrolizumab. The source is an adult with mismatch repair-deficient cancer.

This sequence joins TRBV14 and TRBJ2-5, with D perhaps matching TRBD1 (6 bases). The CDR3 has 14 amino acids. Germline CDR1 and CDR2: SGHDN and FVKESK. With 2 bases removed from V and 5 bases from J, the gap between germline ends came to 12 bases. The CDR3, as DNA: TGTGCCAGCAGCCAATATACAGGGACGGAGACCCAGTACTTC. Protein sequence: CASSQYTGTETQYF.

The chain links TRBV7-8 to TRBJ2-5; 9 bases match TRBD2. The length of the CDR3 is 17 residues. V shed 4 bases and J 5 bases; nucleotides not matched to a gene: 14. From germline, CDR1 is SGHVS and CDR2 FQNEAQ. CDR3 region: CASSSQVGSGRSETQYF. CDR3 coding DNA: TGTGCCAGCAGCTCCCAAGTCGGCAGCGGGAGGTCTGAGACCCAGTACTTC.

The chain combines TRBV7-2 with TRBJ1-1; a possible D gene is TRBD1 (5 bases). This CDR3 has 14 amino acids. Trimming pared 7 bases from V and 3 bases from J, leaving 15 bases between. Germline assignment: CDR1 SGHTA and CDR2 FQGNSA. The CDR3 bases are TGTGCCAGCACCAGGGATCTTGAGGACACTGAAGCTTTCTTT. This sequence encodes CASTRDLEDTEAFF.

The chain links TRBV4-1 to TRBJ2-1; D tentatively fits TRBD1 or TRBD2 (5 bases each). The CDR3 sequence is 15 residues long. Trimming left V 1 base short and J 9 bases short, with 16 bases between. Germline CDR1 and CDR2: MGHRA and YSYEKL. The CDR3 reads CASSQVMLAGGEQFF. CDR3 nucleotides: TGCGCCAGCAGCCAAGTTATGCTAGCTGGGGGTGAGCAGTTCTTC.

Turning to this clone: Germline is not matched at one junction end, which may reflect a read error. The V gene is TRBV7-9, the J gene TRBJ2-7; D gene uncertain. The CDR3 is made up of 13 amino acids. Germline CDR1 is SEHNR and CDR2 is FQNEAQ (reference sequence). CDR3 loop: CASSFGLSYERYF. The CDR3 DNA follows: TGTGCCAGCAGCTTCGGGCTTTCCTACGAGCGGTACTTC.

This clone was seen only a few times. The chain couples TRBV30 to TRBJ1-3; 8 nucleotides match TRBD1. V lost 5 bases to trimming and J lost 0 bases; unmatched junction nucleotides: 3. Per germline, CDR1 GTSNPN and CDR2 SVGIG (reference sequence). The CDR3 sequence is 14 residues long. CDR3 sequence (DNA): TGTGCCTGGGCAGGGGGCTCCTCTGGAAACACCATATATTTT. It codes for CAWAGGSSGNTIYF.

The genes are TRBV7-9 and TRBJ2-2, with D tentatively TRBD1 (5 bases). The CDR3 sequence is 15 residues long. CDR1 SEHNR and CDR2 FQNEAQ come from the germline V gene (reference sequence). With 5 bases removed from V and 4 bases from J, the gap between germline ends came to 14 bases. The CDR3 region is CASSPDSYATGELFF. The CDR3 DNA sequence: TGTGCCAGCAGCCCCGACAGCTACGCCACCGGGGAGCTGTTTTTT.

In this sample, this clone turned up once. The CDR3 nucleotides are TGTGCCAGCAGTTACGCGACAGGGGGGGGATATGAAGCTTTCTTT. This encodes CASSYATGGGYEAFF. V is TRBV6-5 and J is TRBJ1-1, with 9 bases identical to TRBD1. J gave up 7 bases and V 2 bases, and 8 bases lay outside the gene matches. The CDR3 sequence is 15 residues long. Germline loops: CDR1 MNHEY, CDR2 SVGAGI.

This chain connects TRBV6-5 to TRBJ2-1; 7 bases map to TRBD1. Germline CDR1 is MNHEY and CDR2 is SVGAGI. The V segment lost 2 bases and the J segment 4 bases; nucleotides outside the gene matches: 5. The CDR3 totals 15 residues. This chain's CDR3 is CASSYGDRVYNEQFF. The CDR3, as DNA: TGTGCCAGCAGTTACGGAGACAGGGTATACAATGAGCAGTTCTTC.